This passage covers 17 T cell receptor beta chains from one sample sequenced in a study of CD8+CD57+ T cells in acquired aplastic anemia. Patients chosen for sequencing had shown CD8+CD57+ cell expansion by flow cytometry. The use of genomic DNA as template underpinned the TCR beta VDJ and CDR3 profiling. Via MiXCR, TCRdb re-called the reads, giving one row per CDR3 protein. This repertoire shows hundreds of thousands of distinct CDR3 sequences, under 60% found once; its top ten account for around 1.3%. The source material was sorted CD4+, CD8+, or CD8+CD57+ T cells (not recorded which) from PBMCs. The receptor set was obtained from a human donor with aplastic anemia.

J is TRBJ2-7 and V is TRBV19; D unclear. Trimming removed 5 bases at V and 4 bases at J, with 9 bases between. This CDR3 has 12 residues. Looked up from germline, CDR1 is LNHDA and CDR2 is SQIVND (reference sequence). The CDR3 nucleotides are TGTGCCAGTAGTTCTAGTTGGTACGAGCAGTACTTC. Translating gives CASSSSWYEQYF. The full variable domain, with the rest looked up from reference TRBV19 and TRBJ2-7, is DGGITQSPKYLFRKEGQNVTLSCEQNLNHDAMYWYRQDPGQGLRLIYYSQIVNDFQKGDIAEGYSVSREKKESFPLTVTSAQKNPTAFYLCASSSSWYEQYFGPGTRLTVT.

The chain is built from TRBV7-8 and TRBJ2-4; 12 bases line up with TRBD2. The V gene's germline CDR1 is SGHVS and CDR2 FQNEAQ. V lost 2 bases and J lost 5; bases outside the gene matches: 4. CDR3 size: 16 residues. In nucleotides, the CDR3 is TGTGCCAGCAGCTTAACATCTAGCGGGAGGGAAAACATTCAGTACTTC. It is translated as CASSLTSSGRENIQYF.

This clonotype has just a few counts. This rearrangement joins TRBV19 to TRBJ1-5; 8 bases line up with TRBD1. The length of the CDR3 is 16 residues. V lost 1 base and J lost 0; bases outside the gene matches: 2. Germline V gene sequence: CDR1 LNHDA, CDR2 SQIVND (reference sequence). The DNA for the CDR3 is TGTGCCAGTAGTATAGGACAGGGGATTAGCAATCAGCCCCAGCATTTT. Its translation is CASSIGQGISNQPQHF.

The chain is built from TRBV6-4 and TRBJ2-1; D is possibly TRBD2 (5 bases). CDR1 and CDR2 (germline): MRHNA, SNTAGT. Trimming took 4 bases from V and 7 from J, leaving 14 bases between them. CDR3 length: 14 residues. This CDR3 is CASSVHISENEQFF. The CDR3 DNA sequence: TGTGCCAGCAGTGTCCATATTAGCGAGAATGAGCAGTTCTTC.

In DNA form, the CDR3 reads TGCAGCGTTGTAGCGGGCAGTACGAACACCGGGGAGCTGTTTTTT. This codes for CSVVAGSTNTGELFF. The V gene is TRBV29-1, the J gene TRBJ2-2; TRBD2 matches 7 bases. Germline values: CDR1 SQVTM, CDR2 ANQGSEA. J was trimmed by 0 bases and V by 4 bases; bases with no gene match: 5. There are 15 residues in the CDR3.

This chain links TRBV7-2 with TRBJ2-3, with TRBD1 matching over 9 bases. V dropped 5 bases and J dropped 3; count of bases not matched to a gene: 9. This CDR3 contains 16 residues. Germline V gives CDR1 SGHTA, CDR2 FQGNSA. The CDR3 DNA reads as TGTGCCAGCAGCGCATCTTCCGGGACAGGGACAGATACGCAGTATTTT. It yields the protein CASSASSGTGTDTQYF.

The CDR3 sequence: CASSLGPYYGYTF. CDR3 DNA sequence: TGTGCCAGCAGTTTGGGCCCTTACTATGGCTACACCTTC. The V and J genes are TRBV12-3 or TRBV12-4 and TRBJ1-2; D call uncertain. V dropped 3 bases and J dropped 3 bases, with 8 bases sitting between them. The CDR3 spans 13 residues.

J is TRBJ2-7 and V is TRBV4-1, with TRBD1 identical over 7 bases. Germline trimming cut 0 bases from V and 1 base from J; bases unmatched to any gene: 6. CDR3 size: 16 residues. Germline CDR1 reads MGHRA; CDR2 reads YSYEKL. The DNA of the CDR3 is TGCGCCAGCAGCCAAGATAGGGGCAGGGGGTCCTACGAGCAGTACTTC. It is translated as CASSQDRGRGSYEQYF.

The chain is built from TRBV5-1 and TRBJ1-3, with D unclear. The V end lost 6 bases, the J end lost 7 bases, and 11 bases lay between the germline ends. Per germline, CDR1 SGHRS and CDR2 YFSETQ. The CDR3 totals 12 residues. CDR3 amino acids: CASTGDSNTIYF. For the CDR3, the DNA is TGCGCCAGCACGGGCGACTCCAACACCATATATTTT.

This chain connects TRBV7-9 to TRBJ1-1; no clear D gene. Germline V gives CDR1 SEHNR, CDR2 FQNEAQ (reference sequence). The CDR3 totals 11 residues. Trimming took off 7 bases at V and 8 bases at J, with 11 bases between the two ends. The DNA for the CDR3 is TGTGCCAGCACCAGGAGGCCAGAAGCTTTCTTT. It specifies CASTRRPEAFF.

This clonotype occurred a few times. The rearrangement joins TRBV7-9 to TRBJ2-7; 7 bases are shared with TRBD1. The germline V gene encodes CDR1 SEHNR and CDR2 FQNEAQ (reference sequence). V was pared by 1 base and J by 5 bases, with 5 bases of the junction left unmatched. The CDR3 has 14 residues. CDR3 protein: CASSLGQGADEQYF. The CDR3 DNA reads as TGTGCCAGCAGCTTAGGACAGGGTGCTGACGAGCAGTACTTC. The whole variable domain, remainder taken from reference TRBV7-9 and TRBJ2-7, is DTGVSQNPRHKITKRGQNVTFRCDPISEHNRLYWYRQTLGQGPEFLTYFQNEAQLEKSRLLSDRFSAERPKGSFSTLEIQRTEQGDSAMYLCASSLGQGADEQYFGPGTRLTVT.

The rearrangement joins TRBV20-1 to TRBJ2-7, with a weak D call TRBD2 (5 bases). CDR3 size: 13 residues. The germline CDR1 and CDR2 sequences are DFQATT and SNEGSKA (reference sequence). Trimming stripped 2 bases from V and 1 base from J, with 9 bases between. The CDR3 coding sequence is TGCAGTGCTAGATGGGAGATATCCTACGAGCAGTACTTC. This gives the protein CSARWEISYEQYF.

The chain employs TRBV15 and TRBJ2-2, with TRBD1 identical over 10 bases. The CDR3 is 15 residues long. The V gene end was trimmed by 9 bases and the J gene end by 0 bases; junction bases not matched to a gene: 4. Germline V CDR1 and CDR2: LNHNV, YYDKDF (reference sequence). CDR3 bases: TGTGCCACTCGACAGGGGGCGCCGAACACCGGGGAGCTGTTTTTT. It encodes CATRQGAPNTGELFF.

V usage is TRBV4-1 and J usage is TRBJ1-1; D is undetermined. V lost 4 bases and J 5 bases, leaving 11 bases between the germline ends. The CDR3 has 13 amino acids. Germline CDR1 reads MGHRA; CDR2 reads YSYEKL. CDR3 residues: CASSPAVGTEAFF. The CDR3 DNA reads as TGCGCCAGCAGCCCCGCGGTAGGGACTGAAGCTTTCTTT.

This clonotype was seen a single time. The V gene is TRBV15, the J gene TRBJ2-3; 12 positions agree with TRBD2. CDR1 is LNHNV, CDR2 YYDKDF, per germline (reference sequence). The CDR3 spans 15 residues. Trimming took 1 base from V and 4 from J; bases not matched to a gene: 0. CDR3 amino acids: CATSRGTSGADTQYF. Written as DNA, the CDR3 is TGTGCCACCAGCAGAGGGACTAGCGGGGCAGATACGCAGTATTTT.

This chain joins TRBV5-1 and TRBJ1-2, with 8 bases matching TRBD1. V lost 4 bases, J lost 3 bases, and 5 bases stayed unmatched. The CDR3 is 14 residues long. Germline V gives CDR1 SGHRS, CDR2 YFSETQ. The CDR3 DNA follows: TGCGCCAGCAGCGGACAGGGACGCGACTATGGCTACACCTTC. It encodes CASSGQGRDYGYTF.

The chain carries TRBV4-2 and TRBJ1-2; TRBD1 matches at 7 bases. J gave up 8 bases and V 0 bases, and 12 bases lay outside the gene matches. CDR1 and CDR2 from the germline V gene are LGHNA and YNFKEQ. CDR3 size: 16 residues. The CDR3 is CASSQEVATGPLGYTF. The CDR3 nucleotides are TGTGCCAGCAGCCAAGAGGTCGCGACAGGGCCTCTGGGCTACACCTTC.